The 21 T cell receptor beta chains in this list originate from one sample, sequenced in a study of shared clonotypes between healthy human individuals. Only in-frame clones appear in the TCRdb table, and some are missing; sequencing was by immunoSEQ multiplex PCR. The sample includes 300,000 to 400,000 clones, roughly 70% seen only once; the top ten take about a tenth. Material for sequencing was memory CD4+ T cells sorted from blood. Sample subset: CD45RA-negative fraction. The origin of the receptors is a man aged 30 to 39 in good health.

V and J are TRBV11-3 and TRBJ2-1; TRBD2 might be the D (6 bases). Germline V lookup: CDR1 SGHNT, CDR2 YENEEA. Trimming pared 0 bases from V and 10 bases from J, leaving 16 bases between. The CDR3 runs 15 residues. The CDR3 loop reads CASSLDLLEGREQFF. The CDR3 coding sequence is TGTGCCAGCAGCTTAGATCTTCTGGAGGGGAGGGAGCAGTTCTTC.

This chain links TRBV28 with TRBJ1-2, with 7 bases matching TRBD1. The germline gives CDR1 MDHEN, CDR2 SYDVKM. The CDR3 has 14 residues. V was pared by 6 bases and J by 0 bases, with 4 bases of the junction left unmatched. The CDR3 sequence is CASSPGTANYGYTF. The CDR3 nucleotides are TGTGCCAGCAGCCCCGGGACAGCTAACTATGGCTACACCTTC.

The rearrangement uses TRBV5-1 and TRBJ2-7; D may correspond to TRBD1 or TRBD2 (5 bases each). Germline CDR1 and CDR2: SGHRS and YFSETQ. Deletions cut 2 bases from V and 3 bases from J, with 12 bases between. The CDR3 loop spans 14 amino acids. CDR3 sequence reads: CASSLRDPDYEQYF. CDR3 coding DNA: TGCGCCAGCAGCTTAAGGGACCCCGACTACGAGCAGTACTTC.

The chain is built from TRBV25-1 and TRBJ2-1; D remains ambiguous. The germline CDR1 and CDR2 sequences are MGHDK and SYGVNS. V dropped 6 bases and J dropped 4 bases, with 4 bases sitting between them. CDR3 length equals 11 residues. The CDR3: CASRKYNEQFF. The CDR3 DNA sequence: TGTGCCAGCAGGAAATACAATGAGCAGTTCTTC.

V and J are TRBV27 and TRBJ2-7, with D unresolved. In germline, CDR1 is MNHEY, CDR2 SMNVEV (reference sequence). The ends were cut back, 2 bases at V and 6 bases at J, with 8 bases in the middle. The CDR3 loop spans 12 amino acids. DNA of the CDR3: TGTGCCAGCAGTTTACCGGGTTCCGAGCAGTACTTC. Its protein is CASSLPGSEQYF.

The gene calls are TRBV5-1 and TRBJ2-3; 10 nucleotides agree with TRBD2. This CDR3 region has 16 residues. Per the germline V gene, CDR1 is SGHRS and CDR2 is YFSETQ. V dropped 2 bases and J dropped 3; count of bases not matched to a gene: 6. The CDR3 here is CASSLSSGSSTDTQYF. CDR3 DNA sequence: TGCGCCAGCAGCTTATCTAGCGGGAGTTCGACAGATACGCAGTATTTT.

This sequence joins TRBV7-9 and TRBJ2-7; D not resolved. Trimming cost V 4 bases and J 0 bases, with 7 bases left between them. CDR3 length: 13 residues. CDR1 SEHNR and CDR2 FQNEAQ come from the germline V gene (reference sequence). CDR3 sequence: CASSYDISYEQYF. CDR3 sequence (DNA): TGTGCCAGCAGCTACGACATCTCCTACGAGCAGTACTTC.

The chain couples TRBV6-1 to TRBJ1-5; a possible D gene is TRBD1 (5 bases). Germline loops: CDR1 MNHNS, CDR2 SASEGT. Trimming took 2 bases from V and 7 from J, leaving 18 bases between them. This CDR3 is built from 16 residues. The CDR3 DNA reads as TGTGCCAGCAGTGAATCTTTCGGGGGGTTGGGGCAGCCCCAGCATTTT. This translates into CASSESFGGLGQPQHF.

The chain uses TRBV5-6 and TRBJ2-5; 10 bases agree with TRBD2. Germline loops: CDR1 SGHDT, CDR2 YYEEEE. The V gene end was trimmed by 4 bases and the J gene end by 4 bases; junction bases not matched to a gene: 10. There are 16 residues in the CDR3. CDR3: CASSNPSSGRRETQYF. Here the CDR3 DNA reads TGTGCCAGCAGCAACCCCTCTAGCGGGAGACGAGAGACCCAGTACTTC.

This clone was found many times. This chain links TRBV11-3 with TRBJ2-1; 12 positions agree with TRBD2. The trim removed 3 bases at V and 7 bases at J, leaving 10 bases unmatched. This CDR3 is built from 17 residues. Germline V gives CDR1 SGHNT, CDR2 YENEEA. This CDR3 reads CASSLGRLAGDRNEQFF. For the CDR3, the DNA is TGTGCCAGCAGCTTGGGAAGACTAGCGGGAGATCGTAATGAGCAGTTCTTC.

V usage is TRBV2 and J usage is TRBJ2-4, with D unclear. The CDR3 runs 12 residues. Trimming cost V 4 bases and J 6 bases, with 7 bases left between them. The germline CDR1 and CDR2 sequences are SNHLY and FYNNEI. The CDR3 region is CASSAALNIQYF. The CDR3 DNA reads TGTGCCAGCAGTGCCGCCTTAAACATTCAGTACTTC. Full variable domain (missing parts from reference TRBV2 and TRBJ2-4): EPEVTQTPSHQVTQMGQEVILRCVPISNHLYFYWYRQILGQKVEFLVSFYNNEISEKSEIFDDQFSVERPDGSNFTLKIRSTKLEDSAMYFCASSAALNIQYFGAGTRLSVL.

The chain links TRBV14 to TRBJ1-4, with D unclear. The CDR3 runs to 14 residues. Deletions cut 0 bases from V and 8 bases from J, with 10 bases between. Germline V lookup: CDR1 SGHDN, CDR2 FVKESK. CDR3 DNA sequence: TGTGCCAGCAGCCAAGATCTCCGGGAAGAAAAACTGTTTTTT. Protein: CASSQDLREEKLFF.

The chain recombines TRBV7-2 with TRBJ2-3; D gene unclear. The V and J ends lost 4 bases and 7 bases respectively, with 9 bases between them. The germline V gene encodes CDR1 SGHTA and CDR2 FQGNSA. The CDR3 is made up of 12 amino acids. The CDR3 DNA follows: TGTGCCAGCAGCTCACTCCAGTATACGCAGTATTTT. Its protein product is CASSSLQYTQYF.

The rearrangement uses TRBV9 and TRBJ2-4; TRBD2 aligns across 7 bases. CDR1 is SGDLS and CDR2 is YYNGEE in the germline V gene. Unmatched junction bases numbered 7, after V lost 0 bases and J lost 1 base. The CDR3 is 17 amino acids. DNA for the CDR3: TGTGCCAGCAGCGTAGATCATGGGAGGGGTGCCAAAAACATTCAGTACTTC. Translating gives CASSVDHGRGAKNIQYF. Combining the CDR3 with reference TRBV9 and TRBJ2-4 gives the whole variable domain DSGVTQTPKHLITATGQRVTLRCSPRSGDLSVYWYQQSLDQGLQFLIQYYNGEERAKGNILERFSAQQFPDLHSELNLSSLELGDSALYFCASSVDHGRGAKNIQYFGAGTRLSVL.

J is TRBJ2-2 and V is TRBV5-1; D not resolved. V was cut by 5 bases and J by 5 bases, with 10 bases left in between. Germline CDR1 is SGHRS and CDR2 is YFSETQ. CDR3 length: 13 residues. The CDR3 here is CASRASLTGELFF. The CDR3 nucleotides read TGCGCCAGCAGGGCCAGCTTGACCGGGGAGCTGTTTTTT.

V usage is TRBV9 and J usage is TRBJ1-5; TRBD1 is a possible D gene (6 bases). Trimming pared 7 bases from V and 7 bases from J, leaving 12 bases between. The CDR3 totals 12 residues. The germline V gene has CDR1 SGDLS and CDR2 YYNGEE. The CDR3 region is CASGGAMQPQHF. CDR3 nucleotide sequence: TGTGCCAGCGGGGGGGCGATGCAGCCCCAGCATTTT.

V is TRBV2 and J is TRBJ1-5; D ambiguous. V lost 7 bases and J 6 bases, leaving 16 bases between the germline ends. This CDR3 is 14 amino acids long. Germline CDR1 reads SNHLY; CDR2 reads FYNNEI. The DNA for the CDR3 is TGTGCCAGCACCACGAGGGCGGGCGGTCAGCCCCAGCATTTT. As protein: CASTTRAGGQPQHF.

This sequence joins TRBV18 and TRBJ2-5, with TRBD2 matching over 7 bases. V was clipped by 5 bases and J by 1 base; unmatched bases: 7. The CDR3 sequence is 15 residues long. The germline V gene encodes CDR1 KGHSH and CDR2 LQKENI. The chain's CDR3 is CASSEAGTTQETQYF. The DNA of the CDR3 is TGTGCCAGCTCAGAGGCCGGGACTACCCAAGAGACCCAGTACTTC.

The chain uses TRBV2 and TRBJ2-3; TRBD2 aligns across 10 bases. Per the germline V gene, CDR1 is SNHLY and CDR2 is FYNNEI. With V trimmed by 8 bases and J by 2 bases, 4 bases remained unmatched. CDR3 length: 14 residues. The chain's CDR3 is CASGLAANTDTQYF. The CDR3 DNA reads TGTGCCAGCGGACTAGCGGCGAACACAGATACGCAGTATTTT.

The chain is built from TRBV18 and TRBJ1-1; D might be TRBD1 (6 bases). In germline, CDR1 is KGHSH, CDR2 LQKENI. The ends were cut back, 0 bases at V and 0 bases at J, with 11 bases in the middle. The CDR3 has 16 residues. CDR3: CASSPPGGPMNTEAFF. CDR3 sequence (DNA): TGTGCCAGCTCACCACCAGGGGGACCAATGAACACTGAAGCTTTCTTT.

The J gene is TRBJ2-1, the V gene TRBV18; 10 bases fit TRBD2. With 1 base clipped from V and 7 bases from J, the junction kept 10 bases outside the gene matches. CDR1 KGHSH and CDR2 LQKENI come from the germline V gene. This CDR3 is built from 17 residues. CDR3: CASSPRKIAGGGNEQFF. The CDR3 DNA reads as TGTGCCAGCTCACCACGGAAAATAGCGGGAGGAGGGAATGAGCAGTTCTTC.